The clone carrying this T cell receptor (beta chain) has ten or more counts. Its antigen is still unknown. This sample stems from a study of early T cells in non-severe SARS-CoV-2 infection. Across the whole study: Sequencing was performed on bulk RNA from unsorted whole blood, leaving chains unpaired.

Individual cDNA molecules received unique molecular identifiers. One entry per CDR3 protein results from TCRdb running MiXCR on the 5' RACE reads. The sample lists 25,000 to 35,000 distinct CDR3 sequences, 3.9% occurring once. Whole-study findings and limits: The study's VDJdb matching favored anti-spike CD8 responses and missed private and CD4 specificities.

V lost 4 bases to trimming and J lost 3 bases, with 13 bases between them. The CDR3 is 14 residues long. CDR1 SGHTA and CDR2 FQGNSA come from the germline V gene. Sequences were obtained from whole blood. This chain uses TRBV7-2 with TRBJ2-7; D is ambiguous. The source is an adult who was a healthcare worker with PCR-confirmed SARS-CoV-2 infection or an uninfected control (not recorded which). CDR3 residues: CASSSIGSFYEQYF. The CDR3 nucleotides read TGTGCCAGCAGCTCGATCGGAAGTTTCTACGAGCAGTACTTC. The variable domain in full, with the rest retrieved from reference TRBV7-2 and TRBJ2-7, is GAGVSQSPSNKVTEKGKDVELRCDPISGHTALYWYRQSLGQGLEFLIYFQGNSAPDKSGLPSDRFSAERTGGSVSTLTIQRTQQEDSAVYLCASSSIGSFYEQYFGPGTRLTVT.